Presented here are 2 T cell receptor beta chains from one specimen sequenced in a study of CD8 T cells in Susac syndrome. Reverse transcription used about 0.5 to 1 ug RNA and random hexamers. TCRdb redid the calling of the immunoSEQ multiplex PCR reads with MiXCR, one entry per CDR3 protein. The table lists some 150,000 distinct CDR3 sequences, about 94% of them singletons, with around 0.21% in the top ten. Sequenced: CD8+ T cells from PBMCs. These receptors were collected from a human donor with multiple sclerosis.

The V gene is TRBV30, the J gene TRBJ1-5; a possible D gene is TRBD1 (6 bases). CDR3 length equals 14 residues. V lost 5 bases and J lost 3, with 14 bases in between. The germline CDR1 and CDR2 sequences are GTSNPN and SVGIG (reference sequence). CDR3 protein: CAWAEDSFNQPQHF. The CDR3 bases are TGTGCCTGGGCCGAGGACAGTTTCAATCAGCCCCAGCATTTT.

The chain couples TRBV11-2 to TRBJ2-5; no firm D call. The V end was cut by 0 bases, the J end by 4 bases, with 6 bases between. Per the germline V gene, CDR1 is SGHAT and CDR2 is FQNNGV. The CDR3 has 13 amino acids. CDR3 loop: CASSLESAETQYF. CDR3 sequence (DNA): TGTGCCAGCAGCTTAGAATCCGCAGAGACCCAGTACTTC.